Here is one T cell receptor beta chain with its context. Antigen: not known. This sample was taken from a study of OX40 agonist ivuxolimab in advanced cancers. Whole-study context: Patients received ivuxolimab, an intravenous treatment, every 2 weeks at 0.01 to 10 mg/kg. Dose-escalation cases comprised hepatocellular carcinoma, melanoma, renal cell or head and neck cancer. Partial responses were seen in three patients, one with hepatocellular carcinoma and two with cutaneous melanoma. Points from the study as a whole: Researchers report that CD8+ T cells had, on average, more expanded clones than CD4+.

TCRdb's table, derived via immunoSEQ multiplex PCR, lists solely in-frame clones and lacks some. This sample has about 80,000 clones, with 80% to 95% found just once. The source was CD4+ or CD8+ T cells sorted from blood, collected in a trial of the OX40 agonist ivuxolimab. The source of this sequence is an adult with an advanced solid tumor such as melanoma, head and neck, liver or kidney cancer.

The CDR3 is CASSSWTSVGTDTQYF. The DNA of the CDR3 is TGCGCCAGCAGCTCATGGACTAGCGTGGGGACAGATACGCAGTATTTT. V and J are TRBV5-1 and TRBJ2-3; 9 nucleotides match TRBD2. The ends lost 3 bases at V and 3 bases at J; junction bases unmatched: 8. The CDR3 runs 16 residues. Germline values: CDR1 SGHRS, CDR2 YFSETQ.